The clone carrying this TCR beta chain showed up just a few times. Some clones are missing from TCRdb's copy, which holds only in-frame ones; the method was immunoSEQ multiplex PCR. The repertoire holds about 39,000 clones, with around 85% as singletons. The CDR3 is 14 amino acids. Germline V lookup: CDR1 SGHDN, CDR2 FVKESK. Trimming removed 4 bases from V and 4 bases from J; junction bases left unmatched: 5. The data were taken from a study of blood T cell repertoires in COVID-19. For the study at large: PBMCs, B-cell-depleted T cells, or T cells were the source of the cDNA or gDNA that made up the material.

V is TRBV14 and J is TRBJ2-5; 8 bases fit TRBD1. The sequenced material came from peripheral blood. The receptor was isolated from a man aged 40-49 years with active COVID-19. CDR3 DNA: TGTGCCAGCAGCCTCGCAGGGGGCCGAGAGACCCAGTACTTC. This sequence encodes CASSLAGGRETQYF. Supplemented by reference TRBV14 and TRBJ2-5, the full variable domain reads EAGVTQFPSHSVIEKGQTVTLRCDPISGHDNLYWYRRVMGKEIKFLLHFVKESKQDESGMPNNRFLAERTGGTYSTLKVQPAELEDSGVYFCASSLAGGRETQYFGPGTRLLVL.